These 5 T cell receptor beta chains came from one sample sequenced in a study of blood T cell repertoires in COVID-19. Data came from immunoSEQ multiplex PCR; TCRdb stores just in-frame clones and leaves some out. The table shows a few hundred thousand clones, with 75% to 85% occurring only once. The sequenced sample was peripheral blood. The receptors derive from a woman in her 70s with COVID-19, enrolled during active disease.

This clone was counted a single time. The genes are TRBV9 and TRBJ2-1; TRBD2 agrees at 8 bases. In germline, CDR1 is SGDLS, CDR2 YYNGEE. V trimming: 4 bases; J trimming: 6 bases; junction bases outside the gene matches: 9. The CDR3 length is 15 residues. CDR3 amino acids: CASSHGSGRTNEQFF. The DNA for the CDR3 is TGTGCCAGCAGCCACGGAAGCGGGAGAACCAATGAGCAGTTCTTC.

This chain connects TRBV4-2 to TRBJ2-1; 8 bases map to TRBD2. Trimming took 4 bases from V and 0 from J; bases not matched to a gene: 8. Germline-derived CDR1 and CDR2 are LGHNA and YNFKEQ. The CDR3 totals 17 residues. CDR3 DNA: TGTGCCAGCAGCCTATCGGGAGGGACTAGCTCCTACAATGAGCAGTTCTTC. Residues: CASSLSGGTSSYNEQFF.

V and J are TRBV30 and TRBJ2-5; D is ambiguous. Germline loops: CDR1 GTSNPN, CDR2 SVGIG (reference sequence). V lost 0 bases to trimming and J lost 0 bases, with 5 bases between them. The CDR3 has 13 residues. CDR3 protein: CAWSVQYQETQYF. CDR3 DNA: TGTGCCTGGAGTGTACAATACCAAGAGACCCAGTACTTC.

The V call is TRBV18, the J call TRBJ1-3; weak D call: TRBD1 (6 bases). The CDR3 is made up of 16 amino acids. V gave up 1 base and J gave up 2 bases, with 12 bases separating them. Per germline, CDR1 KGHSH and CDR2 LQKENI. The CDR3 spells CASSPLGQSPGNTIYF. DNA for the CDR3: TGTGCCAGCTCACCACTAGGACAGTCTCCTGGAAACACCATATATTTT.

This clone was seen only once. V gene TRBV5-8 combines with J gene TRBJ1-1; D unclear. Trimming left V 1 base short and J 7 bases short, with 11 bases between. CDR1 is SGHTS and CDR2 is YDEGEE in the germline V gene. The CDR3 spans 13 residues. CDR3 DNA sequence: TGTGCCAGCAGCTTGACAGTACACGGTGAAGCTTTCTTT. This codes for CASSLTVHGEAFF.